This T cell receptor beta chain was documented in a study of T cell repertoires in ileal Crohn's disease. Study-level information: Biopsies of inflamed ileum from the surgical specimen form M0 samples.

The CDR3 totals 15 residues. CDR1 and CDR2 (germline): LNHNV, YYDKDF (reference sequence). With 0 bases removed from V and 4 bases from J, the gap between germline ends came to 10 bases. TCRdb's copy holds only in-frame clones and misses some; the assay was immunoSEQ multiplex PCR. The sample holds about 5,400 clones; about 81% are singletons and the top ten take around a fifth. Indicated time point: inflamed ileum from the surgical specimen. In this sample, this clone turned up once. Input material: ileal tissue. The chain links TRBV15 to TRBJ1-3; D remains ambiguous. The sequence was obtained from an adult with Crohn's disease. CDR3 sequence: CATSRDLTRGNTIYF. The CDR3 DNA reads TGTGCCACCAGCAGAGATCTGACCAGGGGAAACACCATATATTTT. Supplemented by reference TRBV15 and TRBJ1-3, the full variable domain reads DAMVIQNPRYQVTQFGKPVTLSCSQTLNHNVMYWYQQKSSQAPKLLFHYYDKDFNNEADTPDNFQSRRPNTSFCFLDIRSPGLGDTAMYLCATSRDLTRGNTIYFGEGSWLTVV.